This T cell receptor beta chain is from a study of PD-1 blockade in classical Hodgkin lymphoma. Study-wide findings and caveats: Relapsed/refractory patients reportedly had the lowest baseline TCR diversity, below newly diagnosed patients, who were below healthy donors.

Details on this clone: Its target is not known.

Germline assignment: CDR1 MDHEN and CDR2 SYDVKM. CDR3 size: 14 residues. Between the trimmed V and J ends, which lost 8 bases and 0 bases, there was a span of 11 bases. Described time point: cycle 4 day 1 (C4D1), after more than five weeks of nivolumab. Patients all relapsed after autologous stem cell transplantation, and there was variation in brentuximab vedotin exposure. Sequencing used immunoSEQ multiplex PCR; TCRdb keeps in-frame clones, though not all of them. The sample has 90,000 or so clones, about 77% seen once. The V and J genes are TRBV28 and TRBJ2-1; no definite D call. The receptor was derived from a human donor with classical Hodgkin lymphoma. This sample comprised peripheral blood mononuclear cells (PBMCs), obtained before the fourth cycle of nivolumab. CDR3 DNA: TGTGCCAGCTTGTCGCGAAGCTCCTACAATGAGCAGTTCTTC. It specifies CASLSRSSYNEQFF.